Each of the 2 T cell receptor beta chains below was sequenced from the same sample in a study of cytotoxic CD8 clonotypes in ibrutinib-treated CLL. TCRdb's table, derived via immunoSEQ multiplex PCR, lists solely in-frame clones and lacks some. The table includes fewer than 400,000 clones, 67% detected once. Sequencing was performed on PBMCs, taken after 36 months of ibrutinib treatment. These receptor sequences come from a human donor with chronic lymphocytic leukemia.

The rearrangement joins TRBV13 to TRBJ2-7, with D unclear. V was clipped by 6 bases and J by 6 bases, with 12 bases between them. Germline CDR1 PRHDT, CDR2 FYEKMQ (reference sequence). The CDR3 extends over 12 amino acids. CDR3 in amino acids: CASSPYPGEQYF. The CDR3 coding sequence is TGTGCCAGCAGTCCCTATCCTGGCGAGCAGTACTTC.

The rearrangement joins TRBV9 to TRBJ1-6, with a weak D call TRBD1 (5 bases). The CDR3 spans 15 residues. V gave up 0 bases and J gave up 3 bases, with 7 bases separating them. The germline gives CDR1 SGDLS, CDR2 YYNGEE. CDR3 coding DNA: TGTGCCAGCAGCGTAGCGGGACTCTATAATTCACCCCTCCACTTT. Encoded protein: CASSVAGLYNSPLHF.